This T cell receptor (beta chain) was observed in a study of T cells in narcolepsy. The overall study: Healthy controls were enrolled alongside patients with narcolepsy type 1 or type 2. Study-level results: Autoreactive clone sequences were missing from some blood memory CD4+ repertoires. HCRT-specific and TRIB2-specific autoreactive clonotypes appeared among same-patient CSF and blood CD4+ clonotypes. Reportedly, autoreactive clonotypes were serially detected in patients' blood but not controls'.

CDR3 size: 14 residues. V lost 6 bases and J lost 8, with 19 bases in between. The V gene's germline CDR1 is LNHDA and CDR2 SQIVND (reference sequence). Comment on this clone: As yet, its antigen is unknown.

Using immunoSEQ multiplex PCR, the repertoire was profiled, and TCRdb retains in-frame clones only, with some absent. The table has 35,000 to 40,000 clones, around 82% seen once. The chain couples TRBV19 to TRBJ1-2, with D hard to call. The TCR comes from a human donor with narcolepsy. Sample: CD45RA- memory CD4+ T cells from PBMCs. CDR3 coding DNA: TGTGCCAGTAGCCCCGGATTAGGTGGGAGGGGCTACACCTTC. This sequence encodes CASSPGLGGRGYTF.